This record looks at one TCR beta chain sequence and its context. Its specificity is not known. The entry originates in a study of cytomegalovirus exposure and HLA in healthy donors. As for the study in general: The 120 validation repertoires, a later analysis reported, used the same platform as the approximately 730 repertoires from the first cohort. Points from the study as a whole: Overall, approximately 150 TCR beta chains were annotated as cytomegalovirus-associated.

Donors were drawn from the approximately 120-subject validation cohort, separate from the approximately 680-subject first cohort. The assay was immunoSEQ multiplex PCR, and TCRdb's table has in-frame clones only and misses some. Among around 150,000 clones listed, approximately 90% were seen once. The CDR3 has 16 residues. Germline values: CDR1 SGHDN, CDR2 FVKESK. V was pared by 1 base and J by 6 bases, with 13 bases between. V is TRBV14 and J is TRBJ1-6, with D perhaps TRBD1 (6 bases). The source of this sequence is a man in his late teens or twenties in good health and CMV-seronegative. The sequencing input was PBMCs. Here the CDR3 reads CASSQARTGFNSPLHF. The CDR3, as DNA: TGTGCCAGCAGCCAAGCCCGAACAGGGTTTAATTCACCCCTCCACTTT.